These T cell receptor beta chains were read from a single sample in a study of cytomegalovirus exposure and HLA in healthy donors. The method was immunoSEQ multiplex PCR; TCRdb's version includes in-frame clones alone and lacks a portion of them. The sample contains 140,000 to 150,000 clones, around 75% of which appear only once. The sequenced sample consisted of PBMCs. These receptors came from a woman aged 25-40 years in good health and CMV-seronegative. Both conserved end residues are part of each CDR3. D genes are given only for firm matches. Some rows mark clone size as missing; the rest say once, few, many or name a class of expanded clone.

v_call: TRBV5-1
cdr3_length: 13
clone_size: -
j_call: TRBJ2-7
d_call: TRBD1
cdr3_aa: CASGSGGFYEQYF
cdr3_nt: TGCGCCAGCGGCTCAGGGGGCTTTTACGAGCAGTACTTC

v_call: TRBV4-1
cdr3_length: 17
clone_size: once
j_call: TRBJ2-1
d_call: TRBD2
cdr3_aa: CASSQGGPSGIYNEQFF
cdr3_nt: TGCGCCAGCAGCCAAGGAGGGCCTAGCGGGATCTACAATGAGCAGTTCTTC

v_call: TRBV9
cdr3_length: 16
clone_size: -
j_call: TRBJ2-3
d_call: TRBD2
cdr3_aa: CASSDLAGGPTDTQYF
cdr3_nt: TGTGCCAGCAGCGACTTAGCGGGGGGTCCCACAGATACGCAGTATTTT

v_call: TRBV19
cdr3_length: 15
clone_size: -
j_call: TRBJ1-3
d_call: -
cdr3_aa: CASSTRWASGNTIYF
cdr3_nt: TGTGCCAGTAGTACCCGGTGGGCGTCTGGAAACACCATATATTTT

v_call: TRBV7-2
cdr3_length: 16
clone_size: -
j_call: TRBJ1-5
d_call: -
cdr3_aa: CASSLGGGTVHQPQHF
cdr3_nt: TGTGCCAGCAGTTTAGGGGGGGGCACCGTACATCAGCCCCAGCATTTT

v_call: TRBV5-4
cdr3_length: 11
clone_size: -
j_call: TRBJ1-1
d_call: TRBD1
cdr3_aa: CASSRQGLAFF
cdr3_nt: TGTGCCAGCAGCCGACAGGGGTTAGCTTTCTTT

v_call: TRBV28
cdr3_length: 15
clone_size: -
j_call: TRBJ2-5
d_call: TRBD1
cdr3_aa: CASSPGQLHQETQYF
cdr3_nt: TGTGCCAGCAGCCCGGGACAGCTCCACCAAGAGACCCAGTACTTC

v_call: TRBV10-3
cdr3_length: 15
clone_size: few
j_call: TRBJ2-3
d_call: TRBD2
cdr3_aa: CAISTSGSSTDTQYF
cdr3_nt: TGTGCCATCAGTACTAGCGGCTCTAGCACAGATACGCAGTATTTT

v_call: TRBV5-1
cdr3_length: 16
clone_size: -
j_call: TRBJ2-6
d_call: TRBD1
cdr3_aa: CASSHWTGDGANVLTF
cdr3_nt: TGCGCCAGCAGCCACTGGACAGGGGACGGGGCCAACGTCCTGACTTTC

v_call: TRBV18
cdr3_length: 13
clone_size: -
j_call: TRBJ1-5
d_call: -
cdr3_aa: CASSPGSGQPQHF
cdr3_nt: TGTGCCAGCTCGCCAGGGTCGGGTCAGCCCCAGCATTTT

v_call: TRBV6-1
cdr3_length: 15
clone_size: -
j_call: TRBJ2-3
d_call: TRBD2
cdr3_aa: CASSLTSGSRDTQYF
cdr3_nt: TGTGCCAGCAGCCTTACTAGCGGGAGTCGAGATACGCAGTATTTT

v_call: TRBV18
cdr3_length: 15
clone_size: -
j_call: TRBJ1-5
d_call: TRBD1
cdr3_aa: CASSPETGPNQPQHF
cdr3_nt: TGTGCCAGCTCACCAGAGACAGGGCCGAATCAGCCCCAGCATTTT

v_call: TRBV6-6
cdr3_length: 14
clone_size: -
j_call: TRBJ2-7
d_call: TRBD1
cdr3_aa: CASSYAGTGTEQYF
cdr3_nt: TGTGCCAGCAGTTACGCGGGGACAGGGACCGAGCAGTACTTC